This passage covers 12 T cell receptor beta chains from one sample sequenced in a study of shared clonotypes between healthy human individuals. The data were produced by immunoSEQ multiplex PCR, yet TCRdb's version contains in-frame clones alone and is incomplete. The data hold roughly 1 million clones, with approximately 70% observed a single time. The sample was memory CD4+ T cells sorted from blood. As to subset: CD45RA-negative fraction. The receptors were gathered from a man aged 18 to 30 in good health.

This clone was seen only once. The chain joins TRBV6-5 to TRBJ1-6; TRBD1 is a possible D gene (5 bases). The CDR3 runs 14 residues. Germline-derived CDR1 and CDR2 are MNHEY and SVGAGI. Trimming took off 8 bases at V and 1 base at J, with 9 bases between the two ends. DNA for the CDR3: TGTGCCAGCGGGGGTGCGTCCTATAATTCACCCCTCCACTTT. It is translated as CASGGASYNSPLHF.

CDR3 nucleotide sequence: TGTGCCAGCTCACACGCACAGGGGAGCGATCGGGAGCAGTACTTC. Translated: CASSHAQGSDREQYF. J is TRBJ2-7 and V is TRBV18; TRBD1 matches 7 bases. There are 15 residues in the CDR3. After removal of 4 bases from V and 7 bases from J, the junction contained 13 bases not matched to a gene. CDR1 and CDR2 (germline): KGHSH, LQKENI.

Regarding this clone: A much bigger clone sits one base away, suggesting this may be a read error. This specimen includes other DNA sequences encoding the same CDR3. In nucleotides, the CDR3 is TGTGCCAGCAGTGACCGAGGAGAGACCCAGTACTTC. Its protein product is CASSDRGETQYF. J is TRBJ2-5 and V is TRBV2; D is unclear. Germline V lookup: CDR1 SNHLY, CDR2 FYNNEI. CDR3 length equals 12 residues. Trimming stripped 3 bases from V and 4 bases from J, with 6 bases between.

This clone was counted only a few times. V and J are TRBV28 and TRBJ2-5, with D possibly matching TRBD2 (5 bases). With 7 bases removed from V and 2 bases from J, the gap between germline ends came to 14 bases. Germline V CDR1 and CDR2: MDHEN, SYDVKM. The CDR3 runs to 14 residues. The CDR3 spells CASTGMNFQETQYF. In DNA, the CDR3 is TGTGCCAGCACCGGGATGAATTTTCAAGAGACCCAGTACTTC. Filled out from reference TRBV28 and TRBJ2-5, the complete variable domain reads DVKVTQSSRYLVKRTGEKVFLECVQDMDHENMFWYRQDPGLGLRLIYFSYDVKMKEKGDIPEGYSVSREKKERFSLILESASTNQTSMYLCASTGMNFQETQYFGPGTRLLVL.

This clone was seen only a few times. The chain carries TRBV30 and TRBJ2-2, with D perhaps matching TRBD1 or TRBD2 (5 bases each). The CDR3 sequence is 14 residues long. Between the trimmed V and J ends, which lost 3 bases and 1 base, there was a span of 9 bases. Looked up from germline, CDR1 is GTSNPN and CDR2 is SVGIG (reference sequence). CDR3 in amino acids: CAWRRGMNTGELFF. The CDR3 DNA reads TGTGCCTGGAGGAGGGGAATGAACACCGGGGAGCTGTTTTTT.

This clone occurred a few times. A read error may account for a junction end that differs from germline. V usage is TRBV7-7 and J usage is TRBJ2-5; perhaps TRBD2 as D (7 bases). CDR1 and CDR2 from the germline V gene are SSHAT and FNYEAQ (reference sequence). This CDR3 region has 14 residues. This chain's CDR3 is CASSSEGGGETQYF. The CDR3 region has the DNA TGTGCTAGCAGCTCAGAAGGGGGGGGAGAGACCCAGTACTTC.

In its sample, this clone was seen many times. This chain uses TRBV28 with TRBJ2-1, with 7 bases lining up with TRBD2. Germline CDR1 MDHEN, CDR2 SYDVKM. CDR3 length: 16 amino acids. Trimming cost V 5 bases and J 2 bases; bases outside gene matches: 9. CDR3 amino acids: CASSPLTGTTYNEQFF. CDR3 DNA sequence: TGTGCCAGCAGTCCCCTAACCGGGACTACCTACAATGAGCAGTTCTTC.

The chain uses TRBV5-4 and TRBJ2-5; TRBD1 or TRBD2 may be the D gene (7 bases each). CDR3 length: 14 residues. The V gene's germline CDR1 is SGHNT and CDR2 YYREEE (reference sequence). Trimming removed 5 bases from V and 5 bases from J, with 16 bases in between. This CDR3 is CASSRLGGGETQYF. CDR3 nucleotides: TGTGCCAGCAGTCGTTTGGGAGGGGGCGAGACCCAGTACTTC.

CDR3 in amino acids: CASSMGQDGYTF. In DNA, the CDR3 is TGTGCCAGCAGCATGGGACAGGATGGCTACACCTTC. V usage is TRBV5-6 and J usage is TRBJ1-2; 8 bases map to TRBD1. CDR1 is SGHDT, CDR2 YYEEEE, per germline. With 4 bases clipped from V and 6 bases from J, the junction kept 2 bases outside the gene matches. CDR3 length: 12 amino acids.

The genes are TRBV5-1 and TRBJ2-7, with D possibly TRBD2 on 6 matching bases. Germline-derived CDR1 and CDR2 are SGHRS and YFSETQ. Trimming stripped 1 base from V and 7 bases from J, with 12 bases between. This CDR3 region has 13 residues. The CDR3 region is CASSLRAGQEQYF. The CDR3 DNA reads TGCGCCAGCAGCTTGCGGGCGGGGCAGGAGCAGTACTTC.

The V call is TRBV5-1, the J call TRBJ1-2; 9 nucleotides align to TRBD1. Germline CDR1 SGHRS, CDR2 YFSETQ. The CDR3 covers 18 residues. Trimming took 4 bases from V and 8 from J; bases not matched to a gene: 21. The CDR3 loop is CASSALPSPGQGMGGYTF. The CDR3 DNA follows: TGCGCCAGCAGCGCCCTCCCCTCACCGGGACAGGGAATGGGGGGCTACACCTTC.

The CDR3 bases are TGTGCCAGCAGTTACCCGGGGACAGGGAACACTGAAGCTTTCTTT. It is translated as CASSYPGTGNTEAFF. The chain links TRBV6-5 to TRBJ1-1; 8 positions match TRBD1. The V gene's germline CDR1 is MNHEY and CDR2 SVGAGI. V was pared by 2 bases and J by 1 base, with 3 bases of the junction left unmatched. This CDR3 is built from 15 residues.